The clone carrying this T cell receptor (beta chain) was found a few times. Its ends do not fully match the called genes, so a read error is possible. This entry is derived from a study of T-cell memory formation after mild COVID-19. TCRdb analysed the 5' RACE reads with MiXCR anew, one entry per CDR3 protein. The repertoire has about 170,000 distinct CDR3 sequences, 10% to 15% of them found once; the top ten carry approximately 3.5%. This CDR3 comprises 10 residues. Sequenced: PBMCs or a T cell subset sorted from them (not recorded which). This TCR derives from a young man who had mild COVID-19 (a few samples of this study predate the infection). Cell type and time point are not known. The V gene is TRBV12-3 or TRBV12-4, the J gene TRBJ1-2, with D perhaps TRBD1 (6 bases). The CDR3 region is CASSRDRQFF. CDR3 nucleotides: TGTGCCAGCAGCCGTGACAGGCAATTCTTC.